Following are 2 T cell receptor beta chains from one sample sequenced in a study of early stage breast cancer tumors. Clones were read by immunoSEQ multiplex PCR, and TCRdb kept only the in-frame ones, dropping some. The table records about 41,000 clones, around 73% of them present only once. The sample comprised blood. These receptors all come from a person between 45 and 65 years old with breast cancer.

The J gene is TRBJ2-7, the V gene TRBV19, with 7 bases identical to TRBD2. Germline loops: CDR1 LNHDA, CDR2 SQIVND (reference sequence). This CDR3 spans 16 amino acids. The V segment lost 4 bases and the J segment 5 bases; nucleotides outside the gene matches: 14. DNA of the CDR3: TGTGCCAGTAGTAGCGGGGGTTTTTATTTTTTGGACGAGCAGTACGTC. It codes for CASSSGGFYFLDEQYV.

The rearrangement uses TRBV5-8 and TRBJ2-6, with 7 bases fitting TRBD2. Germline V gene sequence: CDR1 SGHTS, CDR2 YDEGEE. This CDR3 has 16 amino acids. V was pared by 7 bases and J by 4 bases, with 11 bases of the junction left unmatched. CDR3 sequence reads: CASVSAFGRGANVLTF. The CDR3 region has the DNA TGTGCCAGCGTAAGCGCCTTCGGGAGGGGGGCCAACGTCCTGACTTTC.